The entry that follows covers one TCR beta chain sequence. Its matching antigen is unknown. Germline V gene sequence: CDR1 SNHLY, CDR2 FYNNEI. The CDR3 runs 15 residues. J lost 6 bases, V lost 5 bases, and 7 bases had no gene match. For the diagnoses, clinical symptoms, serum thyroxine and TRAb, thyroid ultrasound and orbital computed tomography were used. The data derive from a study of T cells in Graves' hyperthyroidism and ophthalmopathy. Study as a whole: Peripheral blood was acquired at first diagnosis, ahead of any therapy whatsoever. Study conclusions and caveats: A model of 13 V-J features distinguished ophthalmopathy from stable hyperthyroidism.

The source material, RNA transcripts, was used to amplify TCR beta CDR3 regions. When the TCR CDR3 underwent first-round RT-PCR, the HTBI primer set was used. TCRdb reprocessed the multiplex PCR reads via MiXCR and lists one record per CDR3 protein. The sample has about 290,000 distinct CDR3 sequences; about a sixth are singletons. This rearrangement joins TRBV2 to TRBJ1-2; 12 bases are shared with TRBD1. Sequencing was carried out using blood. The clonotype was recovered from an older woman with Graves' ophthalmopathy. The CDR3 spells CASSPGTGGRDGYTF. The DNA of the CDR3 is TGTGCCAGCAGTCCCGGGACAGGGGGCAGGGATGGCTACACCTTC.